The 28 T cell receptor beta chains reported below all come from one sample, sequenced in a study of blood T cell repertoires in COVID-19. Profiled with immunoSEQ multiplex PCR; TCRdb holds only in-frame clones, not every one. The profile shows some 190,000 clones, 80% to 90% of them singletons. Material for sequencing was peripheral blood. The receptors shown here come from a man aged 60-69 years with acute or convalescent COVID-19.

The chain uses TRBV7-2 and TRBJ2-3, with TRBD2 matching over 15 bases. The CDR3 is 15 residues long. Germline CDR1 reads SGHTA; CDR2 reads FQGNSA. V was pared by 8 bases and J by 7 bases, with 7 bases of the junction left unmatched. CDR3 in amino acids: CASGTGLAGGHTQYF. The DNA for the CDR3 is TGTGCCAGCGGCACCGGACTAGCGGGAGGGCATACGCAGTATTTT.

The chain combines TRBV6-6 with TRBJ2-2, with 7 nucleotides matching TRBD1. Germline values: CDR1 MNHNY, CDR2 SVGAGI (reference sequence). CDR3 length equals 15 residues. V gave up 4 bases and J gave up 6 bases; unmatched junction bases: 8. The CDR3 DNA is TGTGCCAGCAGTTTCTACCAGACAGGGCCCGGGGAGCTGTTTTTT. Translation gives CASSFYQTGPGELFF.

The CDR3 coding sequence is TGTGCCAGCAGCCCCCAGGCAGGGAAGGGCTATGGCTACACCTTC. Its translation: CASSPQAGKGYGYTF. The chain uses TRBV7-2 and TRBJ1-2, with D possibly TRBD1 on 5 matching bases. In germline, CDR1 is SGHTA, CDR2 FQGNSA. Between the trimmed V and J ends, which lost 5 bases and 4 bases, there was a span of 17 bases. The CDR3 runs 15 residues.

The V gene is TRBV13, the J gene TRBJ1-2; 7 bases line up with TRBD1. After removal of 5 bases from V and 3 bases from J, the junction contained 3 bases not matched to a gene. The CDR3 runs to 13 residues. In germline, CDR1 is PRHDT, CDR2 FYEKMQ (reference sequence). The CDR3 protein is CASSRQGYYGYTF. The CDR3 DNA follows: TGTGCCAGCAGCCGACAGGGATACTATGGCTACACCTTC.

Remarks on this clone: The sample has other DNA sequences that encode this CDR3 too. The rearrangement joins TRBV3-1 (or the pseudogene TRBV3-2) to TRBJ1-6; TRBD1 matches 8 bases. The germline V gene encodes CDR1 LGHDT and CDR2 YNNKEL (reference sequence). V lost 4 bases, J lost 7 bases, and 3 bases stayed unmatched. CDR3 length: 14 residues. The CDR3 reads CASSRGQDNSPLHF. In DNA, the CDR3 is TGTGCCAGCAGCCGGGGACAGGACAATTCACCCCTCCACTTT.

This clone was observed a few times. CDR3 protein: CASSAPTSGNSYEQYF. The CDR3 nucleotides are TGTGCCAGCAGCGCTCCGACTAGCGGTAACTCCTACGAGCAGTACTTC. V is TRBV6-6 and J is TRBJ2-7; 9 positions match TRBD2. Germline V lookup: CDR1 MNHNY, CDR2 SVGAGI (reference sequence). CDR3 length: 16 amino acids. The junction had 9 bases not matched to a gene; V was cut back by 6 bases and J by 0 bases.

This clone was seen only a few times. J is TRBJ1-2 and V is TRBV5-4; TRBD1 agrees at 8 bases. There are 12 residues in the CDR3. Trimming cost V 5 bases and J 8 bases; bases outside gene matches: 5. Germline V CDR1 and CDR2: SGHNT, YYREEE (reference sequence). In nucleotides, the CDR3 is TGTGCCAGCAGGGACAGGGTTGGCGGCTACACCTTC. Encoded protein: CASRDRVGGYTF.

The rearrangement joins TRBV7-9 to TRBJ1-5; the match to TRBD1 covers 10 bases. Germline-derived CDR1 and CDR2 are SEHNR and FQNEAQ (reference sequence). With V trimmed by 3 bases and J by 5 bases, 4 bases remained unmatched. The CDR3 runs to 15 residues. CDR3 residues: CASSFGTGVYQPQHF. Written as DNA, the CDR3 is TGTGCCAGCAGCTTTGGGACAGGGGTATATCAGCCCCAGCATTTT.

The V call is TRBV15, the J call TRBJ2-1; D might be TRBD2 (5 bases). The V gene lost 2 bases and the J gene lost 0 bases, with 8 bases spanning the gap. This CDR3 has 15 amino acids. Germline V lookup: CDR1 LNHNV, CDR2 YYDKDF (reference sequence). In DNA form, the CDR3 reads TGTGCCACCAGCAGACTTAGCGACTCCTACAATGAGCAGTTCTTC. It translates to CATSRLSDSYNEQFF.

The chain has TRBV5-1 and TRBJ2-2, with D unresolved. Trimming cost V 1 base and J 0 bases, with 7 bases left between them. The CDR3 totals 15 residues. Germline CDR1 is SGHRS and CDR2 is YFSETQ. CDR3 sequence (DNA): TGCGCCAGCAGCTTGCGACTCACGAACACCGGGGAGCTGTTTTTT. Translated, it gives CASSLRLTNTGELFF.

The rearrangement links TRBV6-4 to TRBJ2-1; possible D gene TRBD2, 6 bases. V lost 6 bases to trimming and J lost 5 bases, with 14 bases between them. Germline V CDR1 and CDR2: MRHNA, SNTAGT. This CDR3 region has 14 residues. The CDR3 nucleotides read TGTGCCAGCAGAGTCGGGAGTTCCCACAATGAGCAGTTCTTC. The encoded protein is CASRVGSSHNEQFF.

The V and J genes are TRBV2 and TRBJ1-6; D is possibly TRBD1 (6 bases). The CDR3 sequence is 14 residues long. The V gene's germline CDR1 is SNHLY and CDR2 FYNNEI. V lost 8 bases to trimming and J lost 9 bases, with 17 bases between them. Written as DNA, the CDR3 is TGTGCCAGCGGGCAGGGGCAAGGTGGTTCACCCCTCCACTTT. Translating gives CASGQGQGGSPLHF.

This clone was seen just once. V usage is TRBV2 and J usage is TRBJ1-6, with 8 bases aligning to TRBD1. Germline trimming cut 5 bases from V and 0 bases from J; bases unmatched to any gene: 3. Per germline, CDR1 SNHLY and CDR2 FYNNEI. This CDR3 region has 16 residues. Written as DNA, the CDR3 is TGTGCCAGCAGTCGGACAGGGAGCTCCTATAATTCACCCCTCCACTTT. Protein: CASSRTGSSYNSPLHF.

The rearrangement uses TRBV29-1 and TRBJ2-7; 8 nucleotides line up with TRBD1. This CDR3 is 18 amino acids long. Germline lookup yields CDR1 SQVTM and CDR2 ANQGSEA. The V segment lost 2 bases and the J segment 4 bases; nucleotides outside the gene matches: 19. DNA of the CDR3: TGCAGCGTTGAATCGATCGGGACAGGAGCTAGGTTAGGATACGAGCAGTACTTC. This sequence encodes CSVESIGTGARLGYEQYF.

The CDR3 bases are TGTGCCAGCAGCCCCACCTCCCCCCCCCTAGCGGGCGGCAATGAGCAGTTCTTC. This codes for CASSPTSPPLAGGNEQFF. This chain joins TRBV7-6 and TRBJ2-1; 8 bases fit TRBD2. Trimming took 5 bases from V and 6 from J; bases not matched to a gene: 18. The germline CDR1 and CDR2 sequences are SGHVS and FNYEAQ. The CDR3 extends over 18 amino acids.

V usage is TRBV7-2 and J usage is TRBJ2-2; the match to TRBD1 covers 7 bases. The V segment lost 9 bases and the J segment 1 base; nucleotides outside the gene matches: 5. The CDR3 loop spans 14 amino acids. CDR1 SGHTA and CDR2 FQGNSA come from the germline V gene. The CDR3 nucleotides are TGTGCCAGTAACAGGGGCCTGAACACCGGGGAGCTGTTTTTT. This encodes CASNRGLNTGELFF.

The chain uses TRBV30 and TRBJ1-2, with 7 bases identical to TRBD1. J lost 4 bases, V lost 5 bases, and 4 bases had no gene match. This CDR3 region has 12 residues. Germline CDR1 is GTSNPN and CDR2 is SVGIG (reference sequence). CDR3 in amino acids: CAWYRGRYGYTF. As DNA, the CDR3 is TGTGCCTGGTACAGGGGCCGCTATGGCTACACCTTC.

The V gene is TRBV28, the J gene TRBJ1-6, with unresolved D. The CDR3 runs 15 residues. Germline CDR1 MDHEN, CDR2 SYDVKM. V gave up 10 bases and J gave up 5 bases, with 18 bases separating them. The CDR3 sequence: CAIQRSYRNNSPLHF. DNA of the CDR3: TGTGCCATCCAACGGAGTTACCGAAATAATTCACCCCTCCACTTT.

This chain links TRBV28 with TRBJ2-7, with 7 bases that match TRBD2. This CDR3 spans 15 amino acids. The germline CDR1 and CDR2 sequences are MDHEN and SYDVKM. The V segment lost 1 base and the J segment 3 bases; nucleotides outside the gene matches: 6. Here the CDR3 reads CASSLSGGNHYEQYF. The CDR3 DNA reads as TGTGCCAGCAGTTTATCGGGAGGTAACCACTACGAGCAGTACTTC.

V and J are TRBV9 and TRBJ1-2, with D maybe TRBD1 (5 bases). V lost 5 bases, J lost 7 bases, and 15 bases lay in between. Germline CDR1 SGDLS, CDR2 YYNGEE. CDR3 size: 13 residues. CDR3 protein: CASSIKGPFGYTF. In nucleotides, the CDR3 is TGTGCCAGCAGTATTAAGGGGCCCTTTGGCTACACCTTC.

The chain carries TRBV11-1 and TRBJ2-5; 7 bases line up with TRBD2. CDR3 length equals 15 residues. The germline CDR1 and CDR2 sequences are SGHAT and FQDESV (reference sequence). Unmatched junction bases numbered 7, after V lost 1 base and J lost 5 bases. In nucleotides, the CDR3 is TGTGCCAGCAGCTTAGTGCGGGGGACTCAGGAGACCCAGTACTTC. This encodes CASSLVRGTQETQYF.

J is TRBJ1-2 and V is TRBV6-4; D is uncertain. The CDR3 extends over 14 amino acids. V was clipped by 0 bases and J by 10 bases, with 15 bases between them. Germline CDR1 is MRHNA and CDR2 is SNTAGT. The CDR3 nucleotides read TGTGCCAGCAGTGACTCGATGGATGGGAGCCCCTACACCTTC. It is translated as CASSDSMDGSPYTF.

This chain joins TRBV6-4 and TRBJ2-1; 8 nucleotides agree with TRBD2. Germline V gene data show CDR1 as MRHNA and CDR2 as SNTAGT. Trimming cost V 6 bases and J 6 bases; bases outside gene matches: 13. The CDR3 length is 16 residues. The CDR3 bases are TGTGCCAGCAGAGTGATCCGTGGACTAGCCTGCAATGAGCAGTTCTTC. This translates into CASRVIRGLACNEQFF.

The DNA for the CDR3 is TGTGCCAGCAGCTCGAAGACAGGGGTATTTGAAAAACTGTTTTTT. This translates into CASSSKTGVFEKLFF. This chain uses TRBV11-2 with TRBJ1-4; TRBD1 matches 8 bases. The junction had 8 bases not matched to a gene; V was cut back by 4 bases and J by 7 bases. The CDR3 length is 15 residues. In germline, CDR1 is SGHAT, CDR2 FQNNGV. Drawing the rest from reference TRBV11-2 and TRBJ1-4, the complete variable domain is EAGVAQSPRYKIIEKRQSVAFWCNPISGHATLYWYQQILGQGPKLLIQFQNNGVVDDSQLPKDRFSAERLKGVDSTLKIQPAKLEDSAVYLCASSSKTGVFEKLFFGSGTQLSVL.

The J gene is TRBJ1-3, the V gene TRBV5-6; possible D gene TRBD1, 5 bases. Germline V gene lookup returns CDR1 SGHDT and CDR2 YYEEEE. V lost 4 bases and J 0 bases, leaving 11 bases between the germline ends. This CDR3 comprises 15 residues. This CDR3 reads CASSQRGLSGNTIYF. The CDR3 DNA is TGTGCCAGCAGCCAAAGGGGCCTCTCTGGAAACACCATATATTTT.

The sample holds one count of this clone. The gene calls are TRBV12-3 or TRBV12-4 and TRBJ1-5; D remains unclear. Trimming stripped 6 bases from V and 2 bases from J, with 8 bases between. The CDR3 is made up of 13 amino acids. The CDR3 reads CASSPRGNQPQHF. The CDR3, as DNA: TGTGCCAGCAGCCCACGGGGCAATCAGCCCCAGCATTTT.

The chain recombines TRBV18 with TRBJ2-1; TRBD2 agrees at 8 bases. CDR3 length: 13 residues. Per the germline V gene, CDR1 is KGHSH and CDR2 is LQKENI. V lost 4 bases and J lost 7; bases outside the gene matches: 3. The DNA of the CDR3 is TGTGCCAGCTCACGTTCTAGCGGGAATGAGCAGTTCTTC. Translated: CASSRSSGNEQFF.

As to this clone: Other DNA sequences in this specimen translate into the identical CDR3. CDR3 coding DNA: TGCGCCAGCAGCCAAGATGGACAGAGCACAGATACGCAGTATTTT. Its protein product is CASSQDGQSTDTQYF. The genes are TRBV4-1 and TRBJ2-3; D possibly corresponds to TRBD1 (6 bases). CDR1 and CDR2 (germline): MGHRA, YSYEKL. The V and J ends lost 0 bases and 0 bases respectively, with 7 bases between them. The CDR3 is 15 residues long.